The 8 T cell receptor beta chains listed next were all sequenced from one sample in a study of HIV-infected patients and healthy controls. The repertoire came from unfractionated whole blood and reflected all unsorted peripheral T cells. cDNA was made from 500 ng RNA using alpha and beta constant primers. Using multiplexing indices, alpha and beta chain libraries were generated apart by chain-specific third strand synthesis. TCRdb recomputed calls from the 5' RACE reads with MiXCR, one row per CDR3 protein. This table has approximately 9,700 distinct CDR3 sequences, about 5.2% appearing once. This specimen was blood, taken before antiretroviral therapy. The receptors originated from an adult with HIV infection.

This clonotype counts as medium-sized. The rearrangement links TRBV4-1 to TRBJ1-1; a possible D gene is TRBD1 (5 bases). V was shortened by 0 bases and J by 6 bases, with 14 bases between the two germline ends. CDR1 MGHRA and CDR2 YSYEKL come from the germline V gene. This CDR3 comprises 15 residues. For the CDR3, the DNA is TGCGCCAGCAGCCAAGATACCTCCGGGGGAGCTGAAGCTTTCTTT. This gives the protein CASSQDTSGGAEAFF.

This clonotype was observed many times. The chain employs TRBV5-1 and TRBJ1-1; 12 positions agree with TRBD1. The CDR3 loop spans 20 amino acids. V lost 0 bases, J lost 4 bases, and 16 bases stayed unmatched. Germline V gene lookup returns CDR1 SGHRS and CDR2 YFSETQ. CDR3 DNA sequence: TGCGCCAGCAGCTTGGCCGTTTGGGGGGGACAGGGGGCGTCGGGCACTGAAGCTTTCTTT. This translates into CASSLAVWGGQGASGTEAFF.

This clonotype was seen repeatedly, ten times or more. This rearrangement joins TRBV2 to TRBJ2-1; 7 bases line up with TRBD2. From germline, CDR1 is SNHLY and CDR2 FYNNEI. This CDR3 has 14 residues. V trimming: 5 bases; J trimming: 7 bases; junction bases outside the gene matches: 8. The CDR3, as DNA: TGTGCCAGCAGTCCCAAGCGGGAAGTGAATGAGCAGTTCTTC. It translates to CASSPKREVNEQFF.

This clonotype ranks as medium-sized. The chain combines TRBV28 with TRBJ2-7; possible D gene TRBD2, 6 bases. V lost 6 bases and J 3 bases, leaving 15 bases between the germline ends. Germline CDR1 and CDR2: MDHEN and SYDVKM. The CDR3 covers 14 residues. The CDR3 here is CASRTRDLGYEQYF. The CDR3 DNA follows: TGTGCCAGCAGGACCCGGGACTTAGGCTACGAGCAGTACTTC.

Within the sample, this clonotype is medium-sized. The chain recombines TRBV12-3 or TRBV12-4 with TRBJ2-5, with a weak D call TRBD1 (6 bases). CDR3 length: 15 amino acids. The V end was cut by 7 bases, the J end by 1 base, with 16 bases between. The CDR3 DNA reads TGTGCCAGCACGCTGACAGGATCACTCCAAGAGACCCAGTACTTC. Amino acid sequence: CASTLTGSLQETQYF.

Relative to its sample, this clonotype is medium-sized. V and J are TRBV27 and TRBJ2-2; 7 bases map to TRBD1. V was clipped by 8 bases and J by 7 bases; unmatched bases: 13. Per germline, CDR1 MNHEY and CDR2 SMNVEV (reference sequence). The CDR3 length is 15 residues. CDR3 residues: CASHLGGSQGGELFF. In DNA form, the CDR3 reads TGTGCCAGCCACCTAGGGGGCTCCCAGGGCGGGGAGCTGTTTTTT.

This clonotype rates as medium-sized. The chain employs TRBV6-6 and TRBJ1-1; the D is unclear. CDR1 is MNHNY and CDR2 is SVGAGI in the germline V gene (reference sequence). V lost 5 bases, J lost 3 bases, and 13 bases lay in between. The length of the CDR3 is 14 residues. The DNA for the CDR3 is TGTGCCAGCAGTCCCGGGAATACGTACACTGAAGCTTTCTTT. Translated, it gives CASSPGNTYTEAFF.

In its sample, this clonotype was seen many times. The chain joins TRBV7-2 to TRBJ2-7; 9 nucleotides line up with TRBD1. CDR3 length equals 15 residues. Per germline, CDR1 SGHTA and CDR2 FQGNSA. Trimming removed 6 bases from V and 2 bases from J; junction bases left unmatched: 8. The CDR3 DNA reads as TGTGCCAGCAGTCCCAGGGGGGACAGGGCCTACGAGCAGTACTTC. Protein product: CASSPRGDRAYEQYF.